The rows below give T cell receptor beta chains drawn from one sample of a study of blood T cells in healthy people across ages. MiXCR was run by TCRdb on the 5' RACE reads, yielding one entry per CDR3 protein. The sample holds hundreds of thousands of distinct CDR3 sequences, 55% to 65% seen once. Material: blood. The receptors derive from a man aged 25 to 40 in good health. Each CDR3 is given with its conserved first and last residue. A D gene is named only where the DNA matches it firmly. Size is stated for part of the rows, as once, few or many counts, or as a class when the clone is expanded.

CDR3nt: TGTGCCAGCAGCGAGCAGGTTCGAGATACGCAGTATTTT; CDR3aa: CASSEQVRDTQYF; d_gene: .; v_gene: TRBV7-2; abundance: .; j_gene: TRBJ2-3
CDR3nt: TGCAGTGCAACCCAGGGGGCGTCTGAGACCCAGTACTTC; CDR3aa: CSATQGASETQYF; d_gene: TRBD1; v_gene: TRBV20-1; abundance: few; j_gene: TRBJ2-5
CDR3nt: TGTGCCAGCAGTTTAAGGAGGGATAATGAAGCTTTCTTT; CDR3aa: CASSLRRDNEAFF; d_gene: .; v_gene: TRBV12-3/TRBV12-4; abundance: .; j_gene: TRBJ1-1
CDR3nt: TGTGCCAGCAGCCCTGGGGGGGGTGAGCAGTTATTC; CDR3aa: CASSPGGGEQLF; d_gene: TRBD2; v_gene: TRBV27; abundance: .; j_gene: TRBJ2-1
CDR3nt: TGTGCCAGCAGCCATGTAGCGGGGGGGCGGGAAGATACGCAGTATTTT; CDR3aa: CASSHVAGGREDTQYF; d_gene: TRBD2; v_gene: TRBV4-2; abundance: .; j_gene: TRBJ2-3
CDR3nt: TGTGCCAGCCGCCTGCCGGGCGGCTATGGCTACACCTTC; CDR3aa: CASRLPGGYGYTF; d_gene: .; v_gene: TRBV28; abundance: .; j_gene: TRBJ1-2
CDR3nt: TGTGCCAGCAGCTTCTTAGACTCCCGAGGGGATACAGATACGCAGTATTTT; CDR3aa: CASSFLDSRGDTDTQYF; d_gene: .; v_gene: TRBV5-6; abundance: .; j_gene: TRBJ2-3
CDR3nt: TGCGCCAGCAGCCAAGTCGGACTTAGGGCCAACGTCCTGACTTTC; CDR3aa: CASSQVGLRANVLTF; d_gene: .; v_gene: TRBV4-3; abundance: .; j_gene: TRBJ2-6
CDR3nt: TGTGCCTGGACCACCGGGACAGGACACTACGAGCAGTACTTC; CDR3aa: CAWTTGTGHYEQYF; d_gene: TRBD1; v_gene: TRBV30; abundance: .; j_gene: TRBJ2-7
CDR3nt: TGTGCCAGCAGCCACTCACTAGCGGGGGAGGTTGAGCAGTTCTTC; CDR3aa: CASSHSLAGEVEQFF; d_gene: TRBD2; v_gene: TRBV3-1; abundance: .; j_gene: TRBJ2-1
CDR3nt: TGTGCCAGCAGTTTCGGGGCCGCCGGAGAGACCCAGTACTTC; CDR3aa: CASSFGAAGETQYF; d_gene: .; v_gene: TRBV27; abundance: few; j_gene: TRBJ2-5
CDR3nt: TGTGCCAGCAGAGTTTTGTGGACAGGGATCGGAGACACTGAAGCTTTCTTT; CDR3aa: CASRVLWTGIGDTEAFF; d_gene: TRBD1; v_gene: TRBV27; abundance: .; j_gene: TRBJ1-1
CDR3nt: TGTGCCAGCAGTTACTCGGCAGGAGCTAACTATGGCTACACCTTC; CDR3aa: CASSYSAGANYGYTF; d_gene: .; v_gene: TRBV6-5; abundance: .; j_gene: TRBJ1-2
CDR3nt: TGCAGTGCTAGTGGGGCGAATGAAAAACTGTTTTTT; CDR3aa: CSASGANEKLFF; d_gene: .; v_gene: TRBV20-1; abundance: .; j_gene: TRBJ1-4
CDR3nt: TGTGCCAGCAGCGGGACGACAAGCCGGGAAAAACTGTTTTTT; CDR3aa: CASSGTTSREKLFF; d_gene: .; v_gene: TRBV27; abundance: .; j_gene: TRBJ1-4
CDR3nt: TGTGCCAGCAGCTTTTCTAATTCCCTCCAAGAGACCCAGTACTTC; CDR3aa: CASSFSNSLQETQYF; d_gene: .; v_gene: TRBV7-2; abundance: .; j_gene: TRBJ2-5
CDR3nt: TGTGCCAGCAGTCTGAGCGGGACAGGGTATCAAGAGACCCAGTACTTC; CDR3aa: CASSLSGTGYQETQYF; d_gene: TRBD1; v_gene: TRBV27; abundance: once; j_gene: TRBJ2-5
CDR3nt: TGTGCCAGCACGCCAGATACGCAGTATTTT; CDR3aa: CASTPDTQYF; d_gene: .; v_gene: TRBV7-9; abundance: .; j_gene: TRBJ2-3
CDR3nt: TGCAGCGTTGAAGGGGGGGCGGCTGATACGCAGTATTTT; CDR3aa: CSVEGGAADTQYF; d_gene: .; v_gene: TRBV29-1; abundance: .; j_gene: TRBJ2-3
CDR3nt: TGTGCCAGCACCAAACGGGGACAGAAGTCCTCCTACGAGCAGTACTTC; CDR3aa: CASTKRGQKSSYEQYF; d_gene: TRBD1; v_gene: TRBV6-2/TRBV6-3; abundance: .; j_gene: TRBJ2-7
CDR3nt: TGTGCCATGCAGGGGGGCCAACACTCTGGGGCCAACGTCCTGACTTTC; CDR3aa: CAMQGGQHSGANVLTF; d_gene: .; v_gene: TRBV12-3/TRBV12-4; abundance: .; j_gene: TRBJ2-6
CDR3nt: TGTGCCAGCAGCAACGGAGGTGGAGAGCCTTATAGCAATCAGCCCCAGCATTTT; CDR3aa: CASSNGGGEPYSNQPQHF; d_gene: .; v_gene: TRBV21-1; abundance: .; j_gene: TRBJ1-5
CDR3nt: TGTGCCAGCAAACCTCTGTTACCTGGGGTCGATGAGCAGTTCTTC; CDR3aa: CASKPLLPGVDEQFF; d_gene: .; v_gene: TRBV27; abundance: .; j_gene: TRBJ2-1
CDR3nt: TGTGCCAGCAGCTTAGTCCTAGCGGGGAAAAATGAGCAGTACTTC; CDR3aa: CASSLVLAGKNEQYF; d_gene: TRBD2; v_gene: TRBV7-2; abundance: .; j_gene: TRBJ2-5
CDR3nt: TGTGCCAGCAGTCGAGGTGGCAGGGCTAACTATGGCTACACCTTC; CDR3aa: CASSRGGRANYGYTF; d_gene: .; v_gene: TRBV6-5; abundance: .; j_gene: TRBJ1-2
CDR3nt: TGTGCCAGCAGCCCTAGCGGGGGGGCGGGTCTAATATACGAGCAGTACTTC; CDR3aa: CASSPSGGAGLIYEQYF; d_gene: TRBD2; v_gene: TRBV7-2; abundance: .; j_gene: TRBJ2-7
CDR3nt: TGCGCCAGCAGCCAAGATACGGGGGTGCTTACCTACGAGCAGTACTTC; CDR3aa: CASSQDTGVLTYEQYF; d_gene: .; v_gene: TRBV4-3; abundance: .; j_gene: TRBJ2-7
CDR3nt: TGTGCCAGCAGAGTCAACAGCCAAGAGACCCAGTACTTC; CDR3aa: CASRVNSQETQYF; d_gene: .; v_gene: TRBV6-5; abundance: .; j_gene: TRBJ2-5
CDR3nt: TGTGCCACCAGCAGAGATAGCGGTAGCGGGAAAGAGCAGTACTTC; CDR3aa: CATSRDSGSGKEQYF; d_gene: TRBD2; v_gene: TRBV15; abundance: .; j_gene: TRBJ2-5
CDR3nt: TGCAGCGTTGAAGAGAACGGGAATTCACCCCTCCACTTT; CDR3aa: CSVEENGNSPLHF; d_gene: .; v_gene: TRBV29-1; abundance: .; j_gene: TRBJ1-6
CDR3nt: TGTGCCAGCAGCGCAGGGTGGGCGGAGACCCAGTACTTC; CDR3aa: CASSAGWAETQYF; d_gene: .; v_gene: TRBV7-9; abundance: .; j_gene: TRBJ2-5
CDR3nt: TGTGCCAGCAGTACCCCCATTTTTTACGAGCAGTACTTC; CDR3aa: CASSTPIFYEQYF; d_gene: .; v_gene: TRBV7-2; abundance: .; j_gene: TRBJ2-7
CDR3nt: TGTGCCAGCAGCCATCCCACCCCGAGCGGGGGGGCTATGCAGTATTTT; CDR3aa: CASSHPTPSGGAMQYF; d_gene: TRBD2; v_gene: TRBV3-1; abundance: .; j_gene: TRBJ2-3
CDR3nt: TGTGCCAGCAGACCCCCCAGGGGCTCTGGGGCCAACGTCCTGACTTTC; CDR3aa: CASRPPRGSGANVLTF; d_gene: .; v_gene: TRBV6-1; abundance: .; j_gene: TRBJ2-6
CDR3nt: TGCAGTGCTACATCCCGCAGCGGGGGGGGCGAGCAGTACTTC; CDR3aa: CSATSRSGGGEQYF; d_gene: TRBD2; v_gene: TRBV20-1; abundance: .; j_gene: TRBJ2-7
CDR3nt: TGCAGCGTTAAGATGGGGCTCTACGAGCAGTACTTC; CDR3aa: CSVKMGLYEQYF; d_gene: .; v_gene: TRBV29-1; abundance: .; j_gene: TRBJ2-7
CDR3nt: TGCAGTGCCCTCAAACATAGTGGGCGGAGTGGAGCCTACGAGCAGTACTTC; CDR3aa: CSALKHSGRSGAYEQYF; d_gene: .; v_gene: TRBV20-1; abundance: .; j_gene: TRBJ2-7
CDR3nt: TGCAGCGTGACGGAGTACCAAGAGACCCAGTACTTC; CDR3aa: CSVTEYQETQYF; d_gene: .; v_gene: TRBV29-1; abundance: few; j_gene: TRBJ2-5
CDR3nt: TGTGCCAGCAGTTTCCGGGACCGATTGTACTTC; CDR3aa: CASSFRDRLYF; d_gene: .; v_gene: TRBV12-3/TRBV12-4; abundance: .; j_gene: TRBJ2-7
CDR3nt: TGTGCCAGCAGCTTAGCCGGGCGAGGAGGGGAGACCCAGTACTTC; CDR3aa: CASSLAGRGGETQYF; d_gene: .; v_gene: TRBV7-8; abundance: .; j_gene: TRBJ2-5
CDR3nt: TGTGCCACCAGCTCTGGGACAGGGACTGGGGCCAACGTCCTGACTTTC; CDR3aa: CATSSGTGTGANVLTF; d_gene: TRBD1; v_gene: TRBV15; abundance: .; j_gene: TRBJ2-6
CDR3nt: TGTGCCAGCAGCTTAGGACTAGCGGCCGGCGGGGGCCTTAGCACAGATACGCAGTATTTT; CDR3aa: CASSLGLAAGGGLSTDTQYF; d_gene: TRBD2; v_gene: TRBV7-2; abundance: .; j_gene: TRBJ2-3
CDR3nt: TGTGCCAGCAGCGTGGGCCTTAACAATGAGCAGTTCTTC; CDR3aa: CASSVGLNNEQFF; d_gene: .; v_gene: TRBV9; abundance: few; j_gene: TRBJ2-1
CDR3nt: TGCAGTGCTAGAAACCTCGACAGGCTACTAACTAACTATGGCTACACCTTC; CDR3aa: CSARNLDRLLTNYGYTF; d_gene: .; v_gene: TRBV20-1; abundance: few; j_gene: TRBJ1-2
CDR3nt: TGCAGTGCTAGAGATGGTACAGGGCTAAGTCAGCCCCAGCATTTT; CDR3aa: CSARDGTGLSQPQHF; d_gene: .; v_gene: TRBV20-1; abundance: .; j_gene: TRBJ1-5
CDR3nt: TGTGCCAGCAGCTTGTCCGGGACAGGGGCTCTAGGAGGCTACACCTTC; CDR3aa: CASSLSGTGALGGYTF; d_gene: TRBD1; v_gene: TRBV7-2; abundance: few; j_gene: TRBJ1-2
CDR3nt: TGTGCCAGCAGCTTGGCTTTCAGTAGCTCCTACAATGAGCAGTTCTTC; CDR3aa: CASSLAFSSSYNEQFF; d_gene: .; v_gene: TRBV5-6; abundance: few; j_gene: TRBJ2-1
CDR3nt: TGTGCCAGCAGCAAACTGAGACTCGACGCAGAAGATCCGGAGGACAATGAGCAGTTCTTC; CDR3aa: CASSKLRLDAEDPEDNEQFF; d_gene: .; v_gene: TRBV21-1; abundance: .; j_gene: TRBJ2-1
CDR3nt: TGTGCCAGCAGCGTTTACCCCGGGACCAACTACGAGCAGTACTTC; CDR3aa: CASSVYPGTNYEQYF; d_gene: .; v_gene: TRBV9; abundance: .; j_gene: TRBJ2-7
CDR3nt: TGTGCCAGCAGTGCCTGGGAGACCTACGAGCAGTACTTC; CDR3aa: CASSAWETYEQYF; d_gene: .; v_gene: TRBV12-3/TRBV12-4; abundance: .; j_gene: TRBJ2-7
CDR3nt: TGTGCCAGCAGTTACTCGGGCGGGGGGGGCTATAAAGAGACCCAGTACTTC; CDR3aa: CASSYSGGGGYKETQYF; d_gene: TRBD2; v_gene: TRBV6-6; abundance: .; j_gene: TRBJ2-5
CDR3nt: TGTGCCAGCAGCCCCATCGGGACTAGCGGGGGGGGAGAGACCCAGTACTTC; CDR3aa: CASSPIGTSGGGETQYF; d_gene: TRBD2; v_gene: TRBV7-2; abundance: .; j_gene: TRBJ2-5